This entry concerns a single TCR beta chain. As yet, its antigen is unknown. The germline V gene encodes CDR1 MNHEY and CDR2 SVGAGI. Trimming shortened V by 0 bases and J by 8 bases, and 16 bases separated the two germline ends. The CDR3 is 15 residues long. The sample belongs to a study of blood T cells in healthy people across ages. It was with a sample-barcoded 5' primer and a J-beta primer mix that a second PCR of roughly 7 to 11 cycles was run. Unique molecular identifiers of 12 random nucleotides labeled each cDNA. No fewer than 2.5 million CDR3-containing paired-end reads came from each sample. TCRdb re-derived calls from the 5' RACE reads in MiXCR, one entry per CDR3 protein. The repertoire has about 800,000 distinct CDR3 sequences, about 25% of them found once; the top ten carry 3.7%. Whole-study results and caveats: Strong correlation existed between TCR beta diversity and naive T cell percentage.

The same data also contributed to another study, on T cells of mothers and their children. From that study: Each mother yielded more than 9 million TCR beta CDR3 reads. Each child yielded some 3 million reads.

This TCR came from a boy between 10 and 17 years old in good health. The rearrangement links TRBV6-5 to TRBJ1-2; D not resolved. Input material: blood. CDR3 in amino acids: CASSYSLTAAQGYTF. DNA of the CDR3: TGTGCCAGCAGTTACTCTCTTACGGCGGCGCAGGGCTACACCTTC.